This T cell receptor beta chain was observed in a study of T-cell reconstitution after alpha-beta-depleted transplantation in children. Unique molecular identifiers tagged the TCRbeta library. TCRdb processed the PCR reads anew with MiXCR; each CDR3 protein has one entry. The sample lists about 540,000 distinct CDR3 sequences; approximately 20% were seen once. This clonotype has more than one count but fewer than ten. V was clipped by 6 bases and J by 12 bases; unmatched bases: 11. The length of the CDR3 is 13 residues. Looked up from germline, CDR1 is MNHEY and CDR2 is SMNVEV (reference sequence). The sample here was PBMCs from the stem cell graft donor, taken from the stem cell graft. This chain joins TRBV27 and TRBJ2-1, with 7 bases matching TRBD2. This sequence was found in a human donor who donated a stem cell graft to a child with acute lymphoblastic leukemia. The CDR3 loop reads CASSLTSESPQFF. The CDR3 DNA is TGTGCCAGCAGCCTCACTAGCGAAAGTCCGCAGTTCTTC.